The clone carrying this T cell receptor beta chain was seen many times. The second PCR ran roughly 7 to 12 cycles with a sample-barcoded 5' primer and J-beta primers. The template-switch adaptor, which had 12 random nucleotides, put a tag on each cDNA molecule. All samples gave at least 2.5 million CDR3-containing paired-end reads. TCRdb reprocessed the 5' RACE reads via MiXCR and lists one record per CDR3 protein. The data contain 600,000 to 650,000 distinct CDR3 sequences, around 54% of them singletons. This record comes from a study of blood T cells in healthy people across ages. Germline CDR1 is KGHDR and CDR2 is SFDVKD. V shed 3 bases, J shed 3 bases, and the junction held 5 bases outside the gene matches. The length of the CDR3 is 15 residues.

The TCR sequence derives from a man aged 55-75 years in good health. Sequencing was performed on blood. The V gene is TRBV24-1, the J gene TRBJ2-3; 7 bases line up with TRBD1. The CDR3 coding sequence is TGTGCCACCAGTGATGGGGCAGGGGGTACAGATACGCAGTATTTT. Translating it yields CATSDGAGGTDTQYF.